This passage covers 11 T cell receptor beta chains from one sample sequenced in a study of cytomegalovirus exposure and HLA in healthy donors. The PCR used 60 Vbeta and 13 Jbeta primers. Only in-frame clones appear in the TCRdb table, and some are missing; sequencing was by immunoSEQ multiplex PCR. This sample has 100,000 or so clones; 70% occur once, and the top ten carry 11%. Source material: PBMCs. The receptors here all came from a middle-aged man in good health and CMV-seropositive.

The genes are TRBV5-1 and TRBJ2-3; 8 positions match TRBD2. The CDR3 has 15 residues. After removal of 0 bases from V and 2 bases from J, the junction contained 2 bases not matched to a gene. In germline, CDR1 is SGHRS, CDR2 YFSETQ. CDR3 DNA sequence: TGCGCCAGCAGCTTGGGAGCGGGAGTCACAGATACGCAGTATTTT. It yields the protein CASSLGAGVTDTQYF.

CDR3 amino acids: CASSLGTSEAFF. CDR3 nucleotides: TGTGCCAGCAGTTTAGGCACATCCGAAGCTTTCTTT. The chain links TRBV28 to TRBJ1-1; D gene ambiguous. This CDR3 spans 12 amino acids. Per germline, CDR1 MDHEN and CDR2 SYDVKM. V lost 2 bases and J 8 bases, leaving 9 bases between the germline ends.

CDR3 loop: CASSPPTSGFGTDTQYF. CDR3 nucleotides: TGTGCCAGCAGCCCCCCGACTAGCGGCTTCGGCACAGATACGCAGTATTTT. The J gene is TRBJ2-3, the V gene TRBV5-4; TRBD2 agrees at 9 bases. Germline assignment: CDR1 SGHNT and CDR2 YYREEE (reference sequence). This CDR3 comprises 17 residues. The J segment lost 1 base and the V segment lost 4 bases, leaving 10 bases of the junction unmatched.

The rearrangement uses TRBV29-1 and TRBJ2-3, with TRBD2 matching 11 bases. The CDR3 runs 14 residues. CDR1 is SQVTM, CDR2 ANQGSEA, per germline. With 6 bases clipped from V and 4 bases from J, the junction kept 6 bases outside the gene matches. CDR3 sequence reads: CSVLAGGTPDTQYF. The CDR3 DNA reads as TGCAGCGTCCTAGCGGGAGGTACCCCAGATACGCAGTATTTT.

The chain combines TRBV5-1 with TRBJ2-1, with 9 bases fitting TRBD2. Looked up from germline, CDR1 is SGHRS and CDR2 is YFSETQ. CDR3 length: 17 amino acids. The trim removed 3 bases at V and 8 bases at J, leaving 15 bases unmatched. The CDR3 protein is CASSSLGGAGGKYEQFF. The CDR3 nucleotides are TGCGCCAGCAGCTCCCTCGGGGGGGCGGGAGGGAAGTATGAGCAGTTCTTC.

This chain links TRBV7-8 with TRBJ2-1; 12 nucleotides match TRBD2. Germline CDR1 and CDR2: SGHVS and FQNEAQ. The CDR3 has 18 amino acids. V trimming: 4 bases; J trimming: 7 bases; junction bases outside the gene matches: 14. CDR3 DNA sequence: TGTGCCAGCAGCTCTAGGACCCCGGGACTAGCGGGCGATAATGAGCAGTTCTTC. Protein product: CASSSRTPGLAGDNEQFF.

The sample holds a few counts of this clone. The chain carries TRBV2 and TRBJ2-3; D might be TRBD1 (5 bases). This CDR3 is 15 amino acids long. Between the trimmed V and J ends, which lost 6 bases and 1 base, there was a span of 14 bases. Germline V gives CDR1 SNHLY, CDR2 FYNNEI. DNA of the CDR3: TGTGCCAGCAGAGAGTATCAAGGGGGCACAGATACGCAGTATTTT. It codes for CASREYQGGTDTQYF.

This clone was recorded a few times. V usage is TRBV30 and J usage is TRBJ2-5; TRBD2 matches at 7 bases. Germline V CDR1 and CDR2: GTSNPN, SVGIG (reference sequence). This CDR3 region has 13 residues. V shed 7 bases and J 1 base; nucleotides not matched to a gene: 6. For the CDR3, the DNA is TGTGCCTTGGTTAGCGGGCGCCAAGAGACCCAGTACTTC. Residues: CALVSGRQETQYF.

The chain carries TRBV6-5 and TRBJ2-7; 10 positions agree with TRBD1. The CDR3 runs 13 residues. Trimming cost V 6 bases and J 5 bases; bases outside gene matches: 4. Germline V CDR1 and CDR2: MNHEY, SVGAGI. CDR3 sequence reads: CASRGTGVNEQYV. The CDR3 DNA follows: TGTGCCAGCAGGGGGACAGGGGTTAACGAGCAGTACGTC.

The rearrangement links TRBV19 to TRBJ2-1, with 9 bases that match TRBD2. Germline trimming cut 5 bases from V and 10 bases from J; bases unmatched to any gene: 6. Germline V gives CDR1 LNHDA, CDR2 SQIVND (reference sequence). CDR3 length: 13 residues. The CDR3 nucleotides read TGTGCCAGTAGTGGCGGGAGGGCAAAAGAGCAGTTCTTC. The encoded protein is CASSGGRAKEQFF.

This clone was counted a few times. Other DNA sequences in the same sample also yield this CDR3. V and J are TRBV7-9 and TRBJ1-2; 7 nucleotides match TRBD1. This CDR3 has 14 residues. Unmatched junction bases numbered 1, after V lost 3 bases and J lost 0 bases. Germline CDR1 is SEHNR and CDR2 is FQNEAQ (reference sequence). The CDR3 sequence: CASSFGQANYGYTF. The CDR3 nucleotides are TGTGCCAGCAGCTTTGGACAGGCTAACTATGGCTACACCTTC.